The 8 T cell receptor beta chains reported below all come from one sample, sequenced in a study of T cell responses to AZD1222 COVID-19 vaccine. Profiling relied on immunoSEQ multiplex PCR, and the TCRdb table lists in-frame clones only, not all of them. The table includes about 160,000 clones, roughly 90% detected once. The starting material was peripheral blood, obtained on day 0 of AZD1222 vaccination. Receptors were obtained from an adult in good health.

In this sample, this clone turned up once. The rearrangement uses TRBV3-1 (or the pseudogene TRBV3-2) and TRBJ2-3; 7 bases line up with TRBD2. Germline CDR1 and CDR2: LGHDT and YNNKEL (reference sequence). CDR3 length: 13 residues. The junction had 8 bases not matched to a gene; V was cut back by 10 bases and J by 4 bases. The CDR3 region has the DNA TGTGCCACGGGACTAAAGTTTCCAGATACGCAGTATTTT. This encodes CATGLKFPDTQYF.

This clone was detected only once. CDR3 in DNA: TGTGCCAGCAGTTACTCCAACGCGCTCGACAATGAGCAGTTCTTC. The encoded protein is CASSYSNALDNEQFF. The chain employs TRBV6-5 and TRBJ2-1, with D uncertain. Germline V gives CDR1 MNHEY, CDR2 SVGAGI. The CDR3 length is 15 residues. V lost 0 bases and J 5 bases, leaving 11 bases between the germline ends.

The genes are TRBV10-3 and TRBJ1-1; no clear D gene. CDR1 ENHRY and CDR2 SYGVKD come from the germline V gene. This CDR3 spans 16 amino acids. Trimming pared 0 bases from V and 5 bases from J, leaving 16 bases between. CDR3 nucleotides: TGTGCCATCAGTGAGTCCGGGGAGGGCCCGGGGACTGAAGCTTTCTTT. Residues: CAISESGEGPGTEAFF.

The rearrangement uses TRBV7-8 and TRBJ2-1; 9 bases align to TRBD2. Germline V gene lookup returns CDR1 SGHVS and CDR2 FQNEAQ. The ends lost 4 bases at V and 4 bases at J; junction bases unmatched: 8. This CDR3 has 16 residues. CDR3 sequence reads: CASSYPGAGGYNEQFF. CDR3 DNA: TGTGCCAGCAGCTACCCTGGGGCGGGAGGGTACAATGAGCAGTTCTTC.

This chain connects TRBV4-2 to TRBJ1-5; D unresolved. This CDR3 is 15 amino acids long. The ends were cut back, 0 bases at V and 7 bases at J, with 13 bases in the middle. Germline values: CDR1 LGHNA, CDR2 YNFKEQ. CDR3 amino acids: CASSQEDGASQPQHF. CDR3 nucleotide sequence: TGTGCCAGCAGCCAAGAAGACGGAGCTTCGCAGCCCCAGCATTTT.

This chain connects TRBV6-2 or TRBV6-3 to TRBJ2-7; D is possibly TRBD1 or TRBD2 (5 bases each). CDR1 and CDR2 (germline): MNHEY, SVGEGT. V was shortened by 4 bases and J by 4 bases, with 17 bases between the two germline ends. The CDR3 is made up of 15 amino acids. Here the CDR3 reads CASSSYRDLAYEQYF. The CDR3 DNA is TGTGCCAGCAGTTCATACCGGGACCTCGCGTACGAGCAGTACTTC.

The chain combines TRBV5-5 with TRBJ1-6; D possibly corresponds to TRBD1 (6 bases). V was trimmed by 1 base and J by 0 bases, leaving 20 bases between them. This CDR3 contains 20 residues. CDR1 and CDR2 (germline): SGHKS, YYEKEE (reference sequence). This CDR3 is CASSLRTTVQGSSYNSPLHF. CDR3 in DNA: TGTGCCAGCAGCTTGCGAACTACCGTACAGGGTAGCTCCTATAATTCACCCCTCCACTTT. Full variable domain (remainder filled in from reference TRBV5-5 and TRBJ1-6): DAGVTQSPTHLIKTRGQQVTLRCSPISGHKSVSWYQQVLGQGPQFIFQYYEKEERGRGNFPDRFSARQFPNYSSELNVNALLLGDSALYLCASSLRTTVQGSSYNSPLHFGNGTRLTVT.

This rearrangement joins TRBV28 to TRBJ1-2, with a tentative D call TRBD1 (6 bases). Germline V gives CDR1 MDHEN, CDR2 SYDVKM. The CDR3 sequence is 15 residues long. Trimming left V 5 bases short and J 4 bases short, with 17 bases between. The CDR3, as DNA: TGTGCCAGCAGTCCTAGGGACAACGTTGTCTATGGCTACACCTTC. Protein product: CASSPRDNVVYGYTF.